This T cell receptor (beta chain) derives from a study of PD-1 blockade in classical Hodgkin lymphoma. Across the whole study: A 3 mg/kg intravenous dose of nivolumab was received by patients every 2 weeks. Broader study findings: Exclusion covered patients beginning nivolumab under 1 year post-ASCT. TCR diversity at baseline was reported to be reduced in newly diagnosed patients relative to healthy donors.

The time point was: cycle 4 day 1 (C4D1), after 6 weeks of nivolumab. In every patient, relapse followed autologous stem cell transplantation, while exposure to brentuximab vedotin differed. Complete response, partial response or progressive disease was recorded as best response. There are a few counts of this clone. Its antigen is still unknown. Clones were read by immunoSEQ multiplex PCR, and TCRdb kept only the in-frame ones, dropping some. There are under 35,000 clones in the sample; approximately 70% occur only once, and about 3.8% lies in the top ten. Looked up from germline, CDR1 is SEHNR and CDR2 is FQNEAQ (reference sequence). Unmatched junction bases numbered 5, after V lost 7 bases and J lost 2 bases. CDR3 length: 15 amino acids.

The J gene is TRBJ1-2, the V gene TRBV7-9; the match to TRBD1 covers 12 bases. The sample was peripheral blood mononuclear cells (PBMCs), taken before the fourth cycle of nivolumab. The TCR sequence derives from a human donor with classical Hodgkin lymphoma. CDR3 in DNA: TGTGCCAGCACTATCGGGACAGGGGGCAACTATGGCTACACCTTC. Translating gives CASTIGTGGNYGYTF.